Presented here are 6 T cell receptor beta chains from one specimen sequenced in a study of T cells in Graves' hyperthyroidism and ophthalmopathy (dated by TCRdb to 2018 to 2020). The library relied on multiplex PCR. Sequencing instrument: Illumina HiSeq 2000. The TCR beta CDR3 regions were amplified from the RNA transcripts. A first-round RT-PCR of the TCR CDR3 used the HTBI primer set with the Qiagen OneStep RT-PCR kit. TCRdb itself trimmed the public reads at Q25 with fastp, ran MiXCR and retained productive beta chains. Duplicate CDR3 protein sequences are folded into a single record with the most common DNA and genes. This sample lists 280,000 or so distinct CDR3 sequences; 13% to 15% were detected once. Under 35% of the sample is held by the ten biggest clonotypes. The sample was blood. Receptors were obtained from a woman aged 50 to 65 with Graves' hyperthyroidism that later progressed to Graves' ophthalmopathy.

This clonotype was counted at least ten times. The V gene is TRBV12-3 or TRBV12-4, the J gene TRBJ2-5; TRBD2 matches at 11 bases. This CDR3 spans 15 amino acids. V shed 7 bases, J shed 5 bases, and the junction held 9 bases outside the gene matches. The CDR3 reads CASTDGLAGVETQYF. In DNA form, the CDR3 reads TGTGCCAGCACCGACGGACTAGCGGGTGTTGAGACCCAGTACTTC.

The chain couples TRBV7-3 to TRBJ2-7; the D is unclear. The CDR3 has 14 residues. Trimming stripped 1 base from V and 6 bases from J, with 13 bases between. Germline V lookup: CDR1 SGHTA, CDR2 FQGTGA. CDR3 sequence reads: CASSLIGRGGEQYF. CDR3 DNA sequence: TGTGCCAGCAGCTTAATAGGCCGTGGCGGCGAGCAGTACTTC.

This clonotype was observed many times. The chain uses TRBV2 and TRBJ1-1, with a weak D call TRBD1 (5 bases). CDR1 is SNHLY and CDR2 is FYNNEI in the germline V gene. The V gene lost 7 bases and the J gene lost 3 bases, with 12 bases spanning the gap. This CDR3 is 13 amino acids long. The CDR3 nucleotides are TGTGCCAGCATGCCAAGGGGATACACTGAAGCTTTCTTT. Its translation is CASMPRGYTEAFF.

The table lists this clonotype with many counts. The chain has TRBV10-3 and TRBJ2-1, with 8 bases matching TRBD2. The CDR3 is 14 residues long. V was pared by 4 bases and J by 4 bases, with 3 bases of the junction left unmatched. In germline, CDR1 is ENHRY, CDR2 SYGVKD. The CDR3 DNA reads TGTGCCATCAGTGCCGGGGGGGATTACAATGAGCAGTTCTTC. Protein: CAISAGGDYNEQFF.

Ten or more counts support this clonotype. The rearrangement links TRBV6-2 or TRBV6-3 to TRBJ2-1; tentatively, D is TRBD2 (7 bases). Germline V gene sequence: CDR1 MNHEY, CDR2 SVGEGT. The ends were cut back, 7 bases at V and 4 bases at J, with 20 bases in the middle. CDR3 size: 16 residues. CDR3 sequence: CASTAQVGGGYNEQFF. As DNA, the CDR3 is TGTGCCAGCACCGCCCAGGTAGGGGGGGGTTACAATGAGCAGTTCTTC.

This chain connects TRBV4-2 to TRBJ2-3, with 14 nucleotides matching TRBD2. V lost 1 base and J lost 2; bases outside the gene matches: 11. The CDR3 is 20 residues long. From germline, CDR1 is LGHNA and CDR2 YNFKEQ. The CDR3 loop reads CASSQGLAGGPRSITDTQYF. CDR3 nucleotides: TGTGCCAGCAGCCAAGGACTAGCGGGAGGGCCGAGGAGCATCACAGATACGCAGTATTTT.